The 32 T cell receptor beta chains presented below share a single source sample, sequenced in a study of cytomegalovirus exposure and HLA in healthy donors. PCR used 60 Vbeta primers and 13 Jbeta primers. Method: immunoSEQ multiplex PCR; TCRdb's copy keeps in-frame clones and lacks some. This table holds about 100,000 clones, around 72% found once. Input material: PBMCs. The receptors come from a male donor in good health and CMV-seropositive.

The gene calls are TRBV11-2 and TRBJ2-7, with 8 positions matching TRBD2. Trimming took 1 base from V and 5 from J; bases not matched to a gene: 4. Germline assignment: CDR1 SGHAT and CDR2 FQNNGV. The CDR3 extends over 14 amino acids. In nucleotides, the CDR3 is TGTGCCAGCAGCTTAGCGGGGGGGCGAGACGAGCAGTACTTC. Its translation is CASSLAGGRDEQYF.

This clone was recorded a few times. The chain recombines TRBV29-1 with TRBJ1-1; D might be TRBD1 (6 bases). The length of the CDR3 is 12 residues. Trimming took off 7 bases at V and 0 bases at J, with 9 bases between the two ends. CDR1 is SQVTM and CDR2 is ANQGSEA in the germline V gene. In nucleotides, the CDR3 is TGCAGCGACCGGGACATGAACACTGAAGCTTTCTTT. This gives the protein CSDRDMNTEAFF. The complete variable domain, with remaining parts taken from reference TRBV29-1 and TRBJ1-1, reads SAVISQKPSRDICQRGTSLTIQCQVDSQVTMMFWYRQQPGQSLTLIATANQGSEATYESGFVIDKFPISRPNLTFSTLTVSNMSPEDSSIYLCSDRDMNTEAFFGQGTRLTVV.

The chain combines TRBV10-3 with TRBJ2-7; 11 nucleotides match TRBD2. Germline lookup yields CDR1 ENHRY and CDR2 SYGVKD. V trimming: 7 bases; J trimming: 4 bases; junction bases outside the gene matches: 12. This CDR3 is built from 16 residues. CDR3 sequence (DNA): TGTGCCATCACTCTAAACGGACTAGCGGGCATATACGAGCAGTACTTC. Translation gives CAITLNGLAGIYEQYF.

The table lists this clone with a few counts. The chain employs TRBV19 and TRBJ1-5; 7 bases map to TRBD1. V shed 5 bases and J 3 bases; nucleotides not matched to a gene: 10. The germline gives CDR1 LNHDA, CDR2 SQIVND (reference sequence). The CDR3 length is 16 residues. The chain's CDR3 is CASSGQGGLINQPQHF. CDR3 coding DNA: TGTGCCAGTAGTGGGCAGGGGGGACTCATCAATCAGCCCCAGCATTTT.

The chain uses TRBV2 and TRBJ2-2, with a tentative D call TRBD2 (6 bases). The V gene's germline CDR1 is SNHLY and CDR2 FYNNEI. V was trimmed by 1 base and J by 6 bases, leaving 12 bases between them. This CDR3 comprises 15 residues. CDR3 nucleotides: TGTGCCAGCAGTGAAGGACTAGGGGTGGCCGGGGAGCTGTTTTTT. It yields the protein CASSEGLGVAGELFF.

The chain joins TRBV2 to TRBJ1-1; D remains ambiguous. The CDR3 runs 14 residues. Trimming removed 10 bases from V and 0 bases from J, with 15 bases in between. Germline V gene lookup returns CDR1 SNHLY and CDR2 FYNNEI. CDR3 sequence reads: CATTVDRVNTEAFF. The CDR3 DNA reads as TGTGCCACCACGGTAGATCGAGTGAACACTGAAGCTTTCTTT.

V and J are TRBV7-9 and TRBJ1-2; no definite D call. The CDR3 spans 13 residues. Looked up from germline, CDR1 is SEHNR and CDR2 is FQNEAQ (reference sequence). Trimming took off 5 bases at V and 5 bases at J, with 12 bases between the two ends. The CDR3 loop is CASSLGSGYGYTF. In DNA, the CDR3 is TGTGCCAGCAGCCTGGGTTCGGGGTATGGCTACACCTTC.

Here the CDR3 reads CSVATGEETQYF. The CDR3 nucleotides read TGCAGCGTTGCCACAGGGGAAGAGACCCAGTACTTC. The chain employs TRBV29-1 and TRBJ2-5; 7 bases fit TRBD1. The V gene end was trimmed by 4 bases and the J gene end by 3 bases; junction bases not matched to a gene: 2. The V gene's germline CDR1 is SQVTM and CDR2 ANQGSEA. This CDR3 comprises 12 residues.

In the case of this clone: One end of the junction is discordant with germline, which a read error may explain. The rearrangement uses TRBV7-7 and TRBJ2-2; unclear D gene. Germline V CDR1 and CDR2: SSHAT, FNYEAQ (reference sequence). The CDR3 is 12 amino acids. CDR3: CASSLLDGELFF. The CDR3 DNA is TGTGCTAGCAGCCTACTTGACGGGGAGCTGTTTTTT.

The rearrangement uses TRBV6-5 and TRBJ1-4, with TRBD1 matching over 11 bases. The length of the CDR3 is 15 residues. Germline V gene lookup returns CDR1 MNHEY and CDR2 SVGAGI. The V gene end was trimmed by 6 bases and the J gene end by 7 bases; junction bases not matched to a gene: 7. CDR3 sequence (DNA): TGTGCCAGCAGACCCCGGACAGGGGGCGCTGAAAAACTGTTTTTT. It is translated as CASRPRTGGAEKLFF.

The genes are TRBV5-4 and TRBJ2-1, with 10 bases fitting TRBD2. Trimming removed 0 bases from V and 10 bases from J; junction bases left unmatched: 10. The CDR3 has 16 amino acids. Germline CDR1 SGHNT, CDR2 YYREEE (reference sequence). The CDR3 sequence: CASSLGSSGGRYEQFF. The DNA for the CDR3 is TGTGCCAGCAGCTTGGGTAGTAGCGGGGGGCGGTACGAGCAGTTCTTC.

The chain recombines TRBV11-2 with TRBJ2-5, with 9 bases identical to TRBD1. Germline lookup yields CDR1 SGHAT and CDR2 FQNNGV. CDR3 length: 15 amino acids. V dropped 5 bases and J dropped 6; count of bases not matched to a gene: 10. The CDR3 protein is CASSKNRGPAQTQYF. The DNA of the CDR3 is TGTGCCAGCAGCAAGAACAGGGGGCCGGCCCAGACCCAGTACTTC. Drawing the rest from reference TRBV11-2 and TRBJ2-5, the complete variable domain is EAGVAQSPRYKIIEKRQSVAFWCNPISGHATLYWYQQILGQGPKLLIQFQNNGVVDDSQLPKDRFSAERLKGVDSTLKIQPAKLEDSAVYLCASSKNRGPAQTQYFGPGTRLLVL.

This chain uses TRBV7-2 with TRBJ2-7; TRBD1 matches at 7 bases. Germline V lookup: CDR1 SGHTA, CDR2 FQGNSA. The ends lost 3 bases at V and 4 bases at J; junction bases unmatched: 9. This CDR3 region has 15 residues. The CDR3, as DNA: TGTGCCAGCAGCTTCCACGGGACAGAGGGTTACGAGCAGTACTTC. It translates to CASSFHGTEGYEQYF.

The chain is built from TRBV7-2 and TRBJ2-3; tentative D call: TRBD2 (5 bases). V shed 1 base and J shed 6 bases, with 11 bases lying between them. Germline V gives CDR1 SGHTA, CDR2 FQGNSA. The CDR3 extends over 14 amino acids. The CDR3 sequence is CASSLGYSADTQYF. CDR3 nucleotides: TGTGCCAGCAGCTTAGGGTATAGCGCCGATACGCAGTATTTT.

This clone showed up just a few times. The CDR3 DNA reads as TGTGCCAGAAGCTTGGGCTCTCTACAGGGTCCCACCGGGGAGCTGTTTTTT. This gives the protein CARSLGSLQGPTGELFF. This chain joins TRBV5-3 and TRBJ2-2, with D maybe TRBD1 (6 bases). TRBV5-3 is identified as an open reading frame with a role that is uncertain. There are 17 residues in the CDR3. V lost 0 bases and J lost 4, with 16 bases in between.

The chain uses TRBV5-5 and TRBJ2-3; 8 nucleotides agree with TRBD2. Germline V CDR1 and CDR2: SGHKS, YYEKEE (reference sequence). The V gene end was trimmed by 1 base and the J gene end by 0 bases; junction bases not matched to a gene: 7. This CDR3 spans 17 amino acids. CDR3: CASSLMSGGTSTDTQYF. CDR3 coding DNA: TGTGCCAGCAGCTTGATGAGCGGGGGAACTAGCACAGATACGCAGTATTTT.

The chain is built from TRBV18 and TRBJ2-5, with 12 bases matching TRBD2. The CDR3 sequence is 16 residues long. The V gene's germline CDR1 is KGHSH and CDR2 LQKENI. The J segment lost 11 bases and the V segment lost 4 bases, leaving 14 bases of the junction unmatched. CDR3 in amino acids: CASSRGLAGIPPEQYF. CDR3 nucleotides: TGTGCCAGCTCACGCGGACTAGCGGGGATACCCCCTGAGCAGTACTTC.

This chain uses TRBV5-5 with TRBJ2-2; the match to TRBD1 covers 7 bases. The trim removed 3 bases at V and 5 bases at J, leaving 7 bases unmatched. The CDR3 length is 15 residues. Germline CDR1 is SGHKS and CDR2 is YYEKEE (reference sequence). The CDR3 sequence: CASSWNRGDTGELFF. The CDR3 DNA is TGTGCCAGCAGCTGGAACAGGGGAGATACCGGGGAGCTGTTTTTT.

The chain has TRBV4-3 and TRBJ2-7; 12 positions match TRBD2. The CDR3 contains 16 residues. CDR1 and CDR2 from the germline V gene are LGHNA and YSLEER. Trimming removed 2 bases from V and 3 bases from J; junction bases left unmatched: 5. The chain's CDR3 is CASSQQTSGGLYEQYF. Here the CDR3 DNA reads TGCGCCAGCAGCCAACAAACTAGCGGGGGGCTCTACGAGCAGTACTTC.

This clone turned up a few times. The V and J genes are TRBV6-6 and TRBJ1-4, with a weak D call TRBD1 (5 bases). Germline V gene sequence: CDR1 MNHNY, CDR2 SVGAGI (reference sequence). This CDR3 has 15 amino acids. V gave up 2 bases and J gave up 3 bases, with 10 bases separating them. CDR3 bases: TGTGCCAGCAGTTACAGGGGCGCGGCTAATGAAAAACTGTTTTTT. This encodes CASSYRGAANEKLFF.

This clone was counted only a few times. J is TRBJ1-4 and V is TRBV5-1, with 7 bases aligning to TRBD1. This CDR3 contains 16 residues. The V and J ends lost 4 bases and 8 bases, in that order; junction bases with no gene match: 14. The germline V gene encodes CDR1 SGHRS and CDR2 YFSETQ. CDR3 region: CASSTFPTGSSEKLFF. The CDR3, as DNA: TGCGCCAGCAGCACCTTCCCGACAGGGTCTTCCGAAAAACTGTTTTTT.

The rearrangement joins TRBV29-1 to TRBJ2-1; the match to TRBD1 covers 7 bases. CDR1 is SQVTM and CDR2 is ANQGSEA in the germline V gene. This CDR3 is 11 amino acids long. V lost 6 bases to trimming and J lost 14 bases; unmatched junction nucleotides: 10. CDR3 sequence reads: CSVSRQGLEFF. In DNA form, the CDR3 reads TGCAGCGTCTCGAGACAGGGATTGGAGTTCTTC.

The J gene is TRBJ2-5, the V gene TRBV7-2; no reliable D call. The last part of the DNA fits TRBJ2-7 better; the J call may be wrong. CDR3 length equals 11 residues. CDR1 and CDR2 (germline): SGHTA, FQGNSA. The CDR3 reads CASSPDYEQYF. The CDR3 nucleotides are TGTGCCAGCAGCCCAGACTACGAGCAGTACTTC.

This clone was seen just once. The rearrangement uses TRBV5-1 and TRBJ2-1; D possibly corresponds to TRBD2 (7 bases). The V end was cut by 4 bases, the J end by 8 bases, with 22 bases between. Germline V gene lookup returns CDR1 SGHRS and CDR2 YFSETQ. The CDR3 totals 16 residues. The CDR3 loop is CASSRGGGYGGDEQFF. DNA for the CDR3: TGCGCCAGCAGCCGGGGCGGGGGCTACGGAGGCGATGAGCAGTTCTTC.

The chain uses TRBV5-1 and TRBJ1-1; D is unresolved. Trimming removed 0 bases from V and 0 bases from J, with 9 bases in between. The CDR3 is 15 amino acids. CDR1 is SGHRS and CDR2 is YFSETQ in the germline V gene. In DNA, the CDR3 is TGCGCCAGCAGCTTGGAGACTTCCTTGAACACTGAAGCTTTCTTT. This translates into CASSLETSLNTEAFF. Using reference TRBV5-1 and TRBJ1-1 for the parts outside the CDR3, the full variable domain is KAGVTQTPRYLIKTRGQQVTLSCSPISGHRSVSWYQQTPGQGLQFLFEYFSETQRNKGNFPGRFSGRQFSNSRSEMNVSTLELGDSALYLCASSLETSLNTEAFFGQGTRLTVV.

The CDR3 nucleotides read TGTGCCAGCAGCTTTAACATCGGGAATTTTAACTATGGCTACACCTTC. This sequence encodes CASSFNIGNFNYGYTF. This chain joins TRBV7-9 and TRBJ1-2; no definite D call. The CDR3 contains 16 residues. The V end lost 3 bases, the J end lost 1 base, and 15 bases lay between the germline ends. Looked up from germline, CDR1 is SEHNR and CDR2 is FQNEAQ (reference sequence).

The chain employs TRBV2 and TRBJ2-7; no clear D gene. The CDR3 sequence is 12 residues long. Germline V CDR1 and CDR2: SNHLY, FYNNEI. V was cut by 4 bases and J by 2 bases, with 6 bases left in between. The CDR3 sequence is CASSGLPYEQYF. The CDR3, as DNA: TGTGCCAGCAGTGGGCTGCCCTACGAGCAGTACTTC.

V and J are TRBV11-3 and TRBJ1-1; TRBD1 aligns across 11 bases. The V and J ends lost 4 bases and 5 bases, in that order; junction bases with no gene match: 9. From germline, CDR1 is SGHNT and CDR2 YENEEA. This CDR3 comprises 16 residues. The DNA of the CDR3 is TGTGCCAGCAGCTCAGACCCGGGACAGGGGGATACTGAAGCTTTCTTT. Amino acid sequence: CASSSDPGQGDTEAFF.

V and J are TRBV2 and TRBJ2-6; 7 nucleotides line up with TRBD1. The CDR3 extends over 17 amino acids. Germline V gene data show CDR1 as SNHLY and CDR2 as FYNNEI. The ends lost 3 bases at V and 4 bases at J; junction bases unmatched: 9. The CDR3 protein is CASSDLGQSSGANVLTF. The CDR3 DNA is TGTGCCAGCAGTGACTTGGGACAGTCCAGCGGGGCCAACGTCCTGACTTTC. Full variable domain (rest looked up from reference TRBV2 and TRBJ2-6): EPEVTQTPSHQVTQMGQEVILRCVPISNHLYFYWYRQILGQKVEFLVSFYNNEISEKSEIFDDQFSVERPDGSNFTLKIRSTKLEDSAMYFCASSDLGQSSGANVLTFGAGSRLTVL.

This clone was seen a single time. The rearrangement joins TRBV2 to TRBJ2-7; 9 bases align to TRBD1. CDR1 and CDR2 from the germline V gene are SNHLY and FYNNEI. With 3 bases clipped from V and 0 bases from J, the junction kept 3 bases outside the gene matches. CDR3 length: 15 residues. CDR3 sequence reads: CASSDPGQGSYEQYF. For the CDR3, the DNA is TGTGCCAGCAGTGACCCGGGACAGGGCTCCTACGAGCAGTACTTC.

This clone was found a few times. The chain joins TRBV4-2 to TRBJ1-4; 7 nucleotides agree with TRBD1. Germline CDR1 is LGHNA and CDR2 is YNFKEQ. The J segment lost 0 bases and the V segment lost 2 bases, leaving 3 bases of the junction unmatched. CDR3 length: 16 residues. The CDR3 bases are TGTGCCAGCAGCCAAAATACAGGGGCAACTAATGAAAAACTGTTTTTT. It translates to CASSQNTGATNEKLFF.

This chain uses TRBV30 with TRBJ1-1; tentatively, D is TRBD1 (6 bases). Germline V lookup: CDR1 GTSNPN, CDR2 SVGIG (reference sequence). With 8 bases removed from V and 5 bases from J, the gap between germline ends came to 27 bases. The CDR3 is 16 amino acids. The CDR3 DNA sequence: TGTGCCGGGACACGTCGTGGAGGCCCTGGAGTGACTGAAGCTTTCTTT. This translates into CAGTRRGGPGVTEAFF.